Detailed here is one TCR beta chain. These data belong to a study of blood T cell repertoires in COVID-19. For the study at large: The study drew acute and convalescent COVID-19 samples from the United States, Italy and Spain. T cells, B-cell-depleted T cells, or PBMCs provided the cDNA or gDNA that served as material.

V trimming: 4 bases; J trimming: 5 bases; junction bases outside the gene matches: 12. The germline V gene has CDR1 MGHRA and CDR2 YSYEKL. The CDR3 is 18 amino acids. As processed by the authors: For nucleated cells, counts were estimated from reference gene primer amplification. TCRdb's table, derived via immunoSEQ multiplex PCR, lists solely in-frame clones and lacks some. That table furnishes V, J and clone size, whereas the DNA furnished D and trimming. The table shows around 140,000 clones, with 60% to 75% occurring only once. This sequence joins TRBV4-1 and TRBJ2-5, with 14 bases matching TRBD2. The sequence was obtained from a woman in her 70s with acute or convalescent COVID-19. The specimen was peripheral blood. This CDR3 reads CASSPRMTSGRAGETQYF. For the CDR3, the DNA is TGCGCCAGCAGCCCCAGAATGACTAGCGGGAGGGCCGGGGAGACCCAGTACTTC.